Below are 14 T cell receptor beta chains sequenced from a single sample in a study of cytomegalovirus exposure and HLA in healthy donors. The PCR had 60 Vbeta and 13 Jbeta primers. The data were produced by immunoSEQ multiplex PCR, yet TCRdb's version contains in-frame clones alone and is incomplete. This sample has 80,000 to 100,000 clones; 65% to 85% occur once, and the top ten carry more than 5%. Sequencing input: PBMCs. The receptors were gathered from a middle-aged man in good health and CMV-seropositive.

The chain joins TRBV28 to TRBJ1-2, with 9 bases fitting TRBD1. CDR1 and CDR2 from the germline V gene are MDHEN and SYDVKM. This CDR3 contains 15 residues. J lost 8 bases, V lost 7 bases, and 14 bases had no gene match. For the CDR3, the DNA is TGTGCCAGCACCACTCGGGGGGGACAGGGCCGCGGCTACACCTTC. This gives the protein CASTTRGGQGRGYTF.

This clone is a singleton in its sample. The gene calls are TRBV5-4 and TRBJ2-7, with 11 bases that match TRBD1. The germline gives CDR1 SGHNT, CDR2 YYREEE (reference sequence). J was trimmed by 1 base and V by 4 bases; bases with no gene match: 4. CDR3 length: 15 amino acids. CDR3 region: CASSTGTGGSYEQYF. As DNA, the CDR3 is TGTGCCAGCAGCACCGGGACAGGGGGTTCCTACGAGCAGTACTTC.

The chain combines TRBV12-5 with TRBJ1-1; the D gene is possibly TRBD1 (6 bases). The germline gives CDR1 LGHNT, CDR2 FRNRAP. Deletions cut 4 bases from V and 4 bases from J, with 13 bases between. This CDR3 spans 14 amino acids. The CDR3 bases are TGTGCTAGTGGTTCGGGGGGCTATGGCACTGAAGCTTTCTTT. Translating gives CASGSGGYGTEAFF. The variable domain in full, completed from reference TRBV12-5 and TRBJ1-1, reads DARVTQTPRHKVTEMGQEVTMRCQPILGHNTVFWYRQTMMQGLELLAYFRNRAPLDDSGMPKDRFSAEMPDATLATLKIQPSEPRDSAVYFCASGSGGYGTEAFFGQGTRLTVV.

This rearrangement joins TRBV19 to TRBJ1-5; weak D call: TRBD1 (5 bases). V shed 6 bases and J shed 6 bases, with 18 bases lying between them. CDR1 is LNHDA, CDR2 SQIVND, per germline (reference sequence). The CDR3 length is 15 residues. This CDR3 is CASRSSGGQGQPQHF. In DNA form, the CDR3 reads TGTGCCAGTAGGTCCTCGGGGGGTCAAGGTCAGCCCCAGCATTTT.

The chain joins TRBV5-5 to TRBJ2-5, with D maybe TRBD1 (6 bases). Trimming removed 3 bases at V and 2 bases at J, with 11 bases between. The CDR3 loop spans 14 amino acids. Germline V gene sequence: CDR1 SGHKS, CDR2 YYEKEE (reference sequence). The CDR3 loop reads CASSSQGLQETQYF. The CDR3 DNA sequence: TGTGCCAGCAGCTCACAGGGCCTTCAAGAGACCCAGTACTTC. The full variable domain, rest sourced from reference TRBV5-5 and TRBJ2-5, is DAGVTQSPTHLIKTRGQQVTLRCSPISGHKSVSWYQQVLGQGPQFIFQYYEKEERGRGNFPDRFSARQFPNYSSELNVNALLLGDSALYLCASSSQGLQETQYFGPGTRLLVL.

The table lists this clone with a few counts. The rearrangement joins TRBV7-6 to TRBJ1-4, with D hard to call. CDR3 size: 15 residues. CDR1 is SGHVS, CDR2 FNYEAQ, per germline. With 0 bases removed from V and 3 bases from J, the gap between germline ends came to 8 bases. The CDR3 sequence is CASSLAGEANEKLFF. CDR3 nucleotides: TGTGCCAGCAGCTTAGCTGGAGAAGCTAATGAAAAACTGTTTTTT. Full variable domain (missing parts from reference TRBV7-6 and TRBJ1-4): GAGVSQSPRYKVTKRGQDVALRCDPISGHVSLYWYRQALGQGPEFLTYFNYEAQQDKSGLPNDRFSAERPEGSISTLTIQRTEQRDSAMYRCASSLAGEANEKLFFGSGTQLSVL.

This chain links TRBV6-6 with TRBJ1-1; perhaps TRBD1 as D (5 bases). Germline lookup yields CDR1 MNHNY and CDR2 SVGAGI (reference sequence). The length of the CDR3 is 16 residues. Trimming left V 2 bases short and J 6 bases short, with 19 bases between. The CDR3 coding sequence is TGTGCCAGCAGTTACATCCAGGGCGGATTAGGTGCTGAAGCTTTCTTT. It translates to CASSYIQGGLGAEAFF.

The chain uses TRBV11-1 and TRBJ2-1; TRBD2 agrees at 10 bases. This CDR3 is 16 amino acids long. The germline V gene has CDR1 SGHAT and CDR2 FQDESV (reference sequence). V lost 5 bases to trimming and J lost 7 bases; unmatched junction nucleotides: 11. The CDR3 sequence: CASSPQVSGGLNEQFF. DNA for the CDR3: TGTGCCAGCAGCCCACAGGTTAGCGGGGGGCTAAATGAGCAGTTCTTC.

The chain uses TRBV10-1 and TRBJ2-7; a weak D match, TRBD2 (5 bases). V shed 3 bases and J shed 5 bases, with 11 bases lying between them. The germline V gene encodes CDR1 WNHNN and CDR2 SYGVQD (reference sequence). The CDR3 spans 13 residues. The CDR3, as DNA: TGCGCCAGCAGTGAAGCGGTGCGCGACGAGCAGTACTTC. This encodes CASSEAVRDEQYF.

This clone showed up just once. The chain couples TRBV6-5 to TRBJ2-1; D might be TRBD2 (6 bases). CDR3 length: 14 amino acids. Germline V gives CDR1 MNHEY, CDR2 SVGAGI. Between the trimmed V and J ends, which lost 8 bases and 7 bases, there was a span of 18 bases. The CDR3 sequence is CASARGTYLNEQFF. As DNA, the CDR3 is TGTGCCAGCGCCCGCGGGACCTATCTAAATGAGCAGTTCTTC.

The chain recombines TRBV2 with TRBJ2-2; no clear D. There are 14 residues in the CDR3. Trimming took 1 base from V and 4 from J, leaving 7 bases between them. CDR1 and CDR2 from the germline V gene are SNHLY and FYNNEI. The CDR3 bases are TGTGCCAGCAGTGAAGTAAAATCCACCGGGGAGCTGTTTTTT. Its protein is CASSEVKSTGELFF. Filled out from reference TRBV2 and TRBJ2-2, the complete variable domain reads EPEVTQTPSHQVTQMGQEVILRCVPISNHLYFYWYRQILGQKVEFLVSFYNNEISEKSEIFDDQFSVERPDGSNFTLKIRSTKLEDSAMYFCASSEVKSTGELFFGEGSRLTVL.

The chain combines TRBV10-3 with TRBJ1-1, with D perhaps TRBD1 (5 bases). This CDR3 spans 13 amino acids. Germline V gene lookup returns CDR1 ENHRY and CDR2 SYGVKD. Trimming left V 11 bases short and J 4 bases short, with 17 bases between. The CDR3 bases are TGTGCCTCGGGGGAGGGTAGGAGCACTGAAGCTTTCTTT. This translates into CASGEGRSTEAFF.

CDR3 nucleotide sequence: TGTGCCAGCAGTGAATCCGGGACTAGCGGCTACGAGCAGTACTTC. Its protein is CASSESGTSGYEQYF. The chain has TRBV6-1 and TRBJ2-7, with 11 bases that match TRBD2. The CDR3 loop spans 15 amino acids. J lost 3 bases, V lost 2 bases, and 3 bases had no gene match. Germline lookup yields CDR1 MNHNS and CDR2 SASEGT.

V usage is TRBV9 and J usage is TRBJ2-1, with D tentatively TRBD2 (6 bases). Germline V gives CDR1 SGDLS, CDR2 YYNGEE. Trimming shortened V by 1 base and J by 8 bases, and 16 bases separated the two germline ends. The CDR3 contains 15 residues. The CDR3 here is CASSVIPTSGHEQFF. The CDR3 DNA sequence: TGTGCCAGCAGCGTAATCCCGACTAGTGGACATGAGCAGTTCTTC.